This T cell receptor beta chain was documented in a study of human T cells and chemical hapten exposure. Study-level findings and limits: The number of TCRs over 1 in 1000 frequency stayed unchanged after DPC.

Each CDR3 protein gets one entry after TCRdb re-called the RACE reads with MiXCR. The sample yields 150,000 to 200,000 distinct CDR3 sequences, about 14% seen once. As concerns this clonotype: Its target is not known.

Indicated time point: patch test 1, 2 weeks after DPC sensitization. This sample's treatment: therapeutic diphenylcyclopropenone sensitization with weekly scalp DPC. Germline CDR1 reads LNHDA; CDR2 reads SQIVND (reference sequence). Between the trimmed V and J ends, which lost 3 bases and 6 bases, there was a span of 10 bases. The CDR3 sequence is 13 residues long. V usage is TRBV19 and J usage is TRBJ2-3; no clear D gene. The source is a woman in her thirties with alopecia areata. Some clones in this sample may be carry-over from other donors' samples. The specimen comprised whole blood, sampled in connection with sensitization to the hapten diphenylcyclopropenone (DPC). CDR3 DNA: TGTGCCAGTAGTATCCCCCCAGGCGATACGCAGTATTTT. Its translation is CASSIPPGDTQYF.